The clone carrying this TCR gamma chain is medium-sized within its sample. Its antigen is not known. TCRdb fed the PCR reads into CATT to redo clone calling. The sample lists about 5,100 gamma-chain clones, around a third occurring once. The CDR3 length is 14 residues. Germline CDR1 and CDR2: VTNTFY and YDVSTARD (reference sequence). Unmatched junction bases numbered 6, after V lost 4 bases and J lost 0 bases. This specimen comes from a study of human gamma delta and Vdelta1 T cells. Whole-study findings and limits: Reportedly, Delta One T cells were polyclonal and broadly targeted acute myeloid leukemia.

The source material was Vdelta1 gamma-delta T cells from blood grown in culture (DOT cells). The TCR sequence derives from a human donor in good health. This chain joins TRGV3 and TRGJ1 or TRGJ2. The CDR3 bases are TGTGCCACCTGGGAGCCTGAGAATTATTATAAGAAACTCTTT. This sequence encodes CATWEPENYYKKLF.